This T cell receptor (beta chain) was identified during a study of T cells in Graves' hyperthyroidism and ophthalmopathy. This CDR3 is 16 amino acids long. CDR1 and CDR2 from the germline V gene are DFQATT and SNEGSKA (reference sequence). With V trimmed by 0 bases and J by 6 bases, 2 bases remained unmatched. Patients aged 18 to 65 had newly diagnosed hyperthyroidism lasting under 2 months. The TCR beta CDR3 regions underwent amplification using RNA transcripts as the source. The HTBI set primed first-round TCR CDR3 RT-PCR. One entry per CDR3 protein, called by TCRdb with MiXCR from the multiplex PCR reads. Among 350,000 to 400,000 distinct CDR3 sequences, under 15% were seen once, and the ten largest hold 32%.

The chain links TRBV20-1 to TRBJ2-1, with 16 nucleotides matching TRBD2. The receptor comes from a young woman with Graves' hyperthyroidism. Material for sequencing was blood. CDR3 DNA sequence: TGCAGTGCTAGAGAGGGACTAGCGGGGGGGCTCAATGAGCAGTTCTTC. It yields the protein CSAREGLAGGLNEQFF.